The present T cell receptor (beta chain) was sequenced within a study of multiple sclerosis patients with progressive multifocal leukoencephalopathy. The protocol was immunoSEQ multiplex PCR, while the TCRdb copy is restricted to in-frame clones and leaves out a portion. The repertoire holds about 32,000 clones, with 85% to 95% as singletons. Specified time point: before natalizumab initiation. Every listed patient previously received interferon beta; all PML patients were women. Study-wide results and caveats: Expanded clones at PML onset predated and persisted through natalizumab therapy. No common TRBV or TRBJ usage or pairing appeared at PML.

This CDR3 is built from 15 residues. Trimming shortened V by 5 bases and J by 5 bases, and 18 bases separated the two germline ends. The V gene's germline CDR1 is MGHRA and CDR2 YSYEKL. On this clone itself: The antigen remains undetermined.

The TCR was taken from a young man with multiple sclerosis. The chain couples TRBV4-1 to TRBJ2-5; no firm D call. The specimen sequenced was PBMCs. In DNA, the CDR3 is TGCGCCAGCAGCTCGTTGTATGCGAGTGGGGAGACCCAGTACTTC. It translates to CASSSLYASGETQYF.